This entry is about one TCR beta chain. This clone was seen a handful of times. Its cognate antigen has yet to be identified. The sample holds no much larger clone one base away, and base qualities are not on file. CDR1 and CDR2 (KGHSH, LQKENI) derive from the germline V gene. From its cysteine to its phenylalanine, the CDR3 spans 16 amino acids. Only the CDR3 part of the read is kept: 48 bases, read in frame from the first base. The V end gives up 3 bases and the J end 10 bases, leaving 10 bases in the junction not matched to a gene. These data originate in a study of T cell responses to AZD1222 COVID-19 vaccine (dated by TCRdb to about 2021). About the investigation overall: A total of 230 to 250 trial participants underwent TCR sequencing, of whom nearly 210 received two doses of AZD1222 and 26 received two doses of the MenACWY control vaccine. Enrollment into the trials was organized by age into subgroups of 18-55, 56-69 and 70-plus years, and those subgroups contained roughly 140, 27 and 60 TCR-sequenced participants, respectively. What the authors observed across the whole study: The whole spike protein was spanned by vaccine-associated CD4 TCRs, and dominant responses were seen in regions 160-218 and 743-854. Epitopes outside the regions mutated in the B.1.351 and B.1.1.7 variants were reportedly recognized by nearly half of the unique spike-specific TCRs. Because no samples from the day 14 peak response were available, repertoires could be characterized only after the peak T cell response. In the small 56-69-year group, the increase in depth fell short of significance, most likely because of low power. Conclusions about previously exposed vaccinees are limited because only a handful of AZD1222 recipients were SARS-CoV-2 seropositive at baseline. Most participants were white British and females outnumbered males, and the authors suggested that clonal diversity may have been underestimated. After two AZD1222 doses, spike-specific TCR breadth and depth were significantly higher than at day 0 and than in MenACWY recipients.

What the time point label conveys for this sample: about 28 days (+/-7) after the second vaccine dose. Because spike-specific TCR depth and breadth did not differ between the two schedules, AZD1222 recipients who got a second dose at roughly 4 weeks were pooled with those who got a second dose at roughly 12 weeks. Vaccinee samples were obtained from the UK trials COV001 and COV002, which included a single-blind randomized controlled phase 2/3 trial of AZD1222 (ChAdOx1 nCoV-19) in healthy adults. Trial participant PBMC samples were collected at day 0 and day 28 after the second dose for TCRbeta chain sequencing. The CDR3 regions of human TCRbeta chains were analyzed by immunosequencing. For the original study's pipeline: Repertoire TCRs were checked for matches against a reference library of SARS-CoV-2-specific TCRs that had been generated using the MIRA antigen-specificity platform. Breadth was defined as the fraction of unique TCRs that were SARS-CoV-2-associated. Depth was defined as the fraction of total T cells that were SARS-CoV-2-associated. Using the MIRA data, every spike-specific TCR was mapped to the spike region that the TCR reacted to and assigned to either a CD4 or a CD8 class. Log10-transformed breadth and depth values were compared by one-way ANOVA with Sidak's multiple comparisons tests. TCRdb holds this immuneACCESS table with in-frame rearrangements only. Some clones are missing; in checked studies, unresolved V genes explain under half, and the rest has no known cause. Clone size and the V and J calls come from that table; the DNA yielded D and trimming. Recorded for this sample are around 150,000 clones; 94% of them occurred a single time. Roughly 5.5% of the sample lies in the top ten.

Source: peripheral blood, taken 28 days after the second AZD1222 dose. This sequence originates from an adult who received the AZD1222 COVID-19 vaccine. This chain joins TRBV18 to TRBJ2-1; 12 nucleotides in the junction match TRBD2. DNA sequence: TGTGCCAGCTCACCCCTCGCTAGCGGGAGGGCCGGGGAGCAGTTCTTC. It translates to CASSPLASGRAGEQFF.